A selection of T cell receptor beta chains follows, all from one sample in a study of T-cell reconstitution after alpha-beta-depleted transplantation in children. Each CDR3 protein is one row after TCRdb ran MiXCR on the PCR reads. The sample lists a few hundred thousand distinct CDR3 sequences, 9% to 12% occurring once. The material sequenced was PBMCs from the stem cell graft donor, taken from the stem cell graft. All receptors derive from a human donor who donated a stem cell graft to a child with acute lymphoblastic leukemia. Each CDR3 is given with its conserved first and last residue. Each record gives: V gene, D gene, J gene, clone size, CDR3 DNA, CDR3 protein. A D gene is named only where the DNA matches it firmly. Size values are once, few and many counts, or a class for expanded clones, and some rows have none.

V gene: TRBV7-2
D gene: NA
J gene: TRBJ2-3
clone size: once
CDR3 DNA: TGTGCCAGCAGCTTAACGGGACGGGTCAGCACAGATACGCAGTATTTC
CDR3 protein: CASSLTGRVSTDTQYF

V gene: TRBV4-2
D gene: TRBD2
J gene: TRBJ2-7
clone size: few
CDR3 DNA: TGTGCCAGCAGCCAGGCCTTAGCGGGAGGTCACTACGAGCAGTACTTC
CDR3 protein: CASSQALAGGHYEQYF

V gene: TRBV7-9
D gene: NA
J gene: TRBJ2-5
clone size: many
CDR3 DNA: TGTGCCAGCAGCTTAGGAGTAGTTGAGACCCAGTACTTC
CDR3 protein: CASSLGVVETQYF

V gene: TRBV15
D gene: TRBD2
J gene: TRBJ2-7
clone size: NA
CDR3 DNA: TGTGCCACCAGCAGAGATCGGGGGGGACACGAGCAGTACTTC
CDR3 protein: CATSRDRGGHEQYF

V gene: TRBV20-1
D gene: NA
J gene: TRBJ2-7
clone size: few
CDR3 DNA: TGCAGTGCTAGCAAGGAAAACGAGCAGTACTTC
CDR3 protein: CSASKENEQYF

V gene: TRBV6-1
D gene: TRBD1
J gene: TRBJ1-6
clone size: NA
CDR3 DNA: TGTGCCAGCAGTACCCGGGACAGGGTTTCACCCCTCCACTTT
CDR3 protein: CASSTRDRVSPLHF

V gene: TRBV11-1
D gene: NA
J gene: TRBJ2-5
clone size: few
CDR3 DNA: TGTGCCAGCAGCTGGAGAAAGTCTAAGGGCTCCTACCAAGAGACCCAGTACTTC
CDR3 protein: CASSWRKSKGSYQETQYF

V gene: TRBV19
D gene: NA
J gene: TRBJ1-1
clone size: NA
CDR3 DNA: TGTGCCAGTAGTACCGGGACATCCACGGCTGAAGCTTTCTTT
CDR3 protein: CASSTGTSTAEAFF

V gene: TRBV12-3/TRBV12-4
D gene: TRBD1
J gene: TRBJ1-2
clone size: NA
CDR3 DNA: TGTGCCAGCAGAGCCGGGACAGGGGCTAACTATGGCTACACCTTC
CDR3 protein: CASRAGTGANYGYTF

V gene: TRBV12-3/TRBV12-4
D gene: TRBD2
J gene: TRBJ2-7
clone size: few
CDR3 DNA: TGTGCCAGCAGTTCCCTTCCAGCGGGAGCACACTACGAGCAGTACTTC
CDR3 protein: CASSSLPAGAHYEQYF

V gene: TRBV9
D gene: NA
J gene: TRBJ2-7
clone size: NA
CDR3 DNA: TGTGCCAGCAGCGAGGGGGACGGGTTCTACGAGCAGTACTTC
CDR3 protein: CASSEGDGFYEQYF

V gene: TRBV5-4
D gene: TRBD2
J gene: TRBJ2-1
clone size: NA
CDR3 DNA: TGTGCCAGCAGCTTTGGCGGGAGTCGGGCCTACAATGAGCAGTTCTTC
CDR3 protein: CASSFGGSRAYNEQFF

V gene: TRBV5-1
D gene: TRBD1
J gene: TRBJ2-2
clone size: few
CDR3 DNA: TGCGCCAGCAGCTTCCCAATCGGCAGGGGGATACCGAACACCGGGGAGCTGTTTTTT
CDR3 protein: CASSFPIGRGIPNTGELFF

V gene: TRBV6-5
D gene: NA
J gene: TRBJ2-3
clone size: few
CDR3 DNA: TGTGCCAGCAGTTACTGGGCCGAAGCAGATACGCAGTATTTT
CDR3 protein: CASSYWAEADTQYF

V gene: TRBV12-3/TRBV12-4
D gene: NA
J gene: TRBJ1-1
clone size: NA
CDR3 DNA: TGTGCCGGCAGTTTCGGTCTAACAACCCACGACACTGAAGCTTTCTTT
CDR3 protein: CAGSFGLTTHDTEAFF

V gene: TRBV7-8
D gene: NA
J gene: TRBJ1-4
clone size: NA
CDR3 DNA: TGTGCCAGCAGCTTAGGGTATGAGACCACTAAGAATTTAAATGAAAAACTGTTTTTT
CDR3 protein: CASSLGYETTKNLNEKLFF

V gene: TRBV27
D gene: TRBD2
J gene: TRBJ2-3
clone size: NA
CDR3 DNA: TGTGCCAGCAGTTTACTAGCGGGAAGAGATACGCAGTATTTT
CDR3 protein: CASSLLAGRDTQYF

V gene: TRBV28
D gene: NA
J gene: TRBJ2-2
clone size: few
CDR3 DNA: TGTGCCAGCAGCGGTACCACCGGGGAGCTGTTTTTT
CDR3 protein: CASSGTTGELFF

V gene: TRBV5-1
D gene: TRBD1
J gene: TRBJ2-1
clone size: few
CDR3 DNA: TGCGCCAGCAGCTTGGTAGGGACAGGGCACTACAATGAGCAGTTCTTC
CDR3 protein: CASSLVGTGHYNEQFF

V gene: TRBV3-1
D gene: NA
J gene: TRBJ1-1
clone size: NA
CDR3 DNA: TGTGCCAGCCGATTCAGGGATACGAACACTGAAGCTTTCTTT
CDR3 protein: CASRFRDTNTEAFF

V gene: TRBV9
D gene: NA
J gene: TRBJ2-1
clone size: few
CDR3 DNA: TGTGCCAGCAGCGTTCGGGACTCATACAATGAGCAGTTCTTC
CDR3 protein: CASSVRDSYNEQFF

V gene: TRBV4-1
D gene: TRBD2
J gene: TRBJ2-3
clone size: NA
CDR3 DNA: TGCGCCAGCAGCCAAGATTCTCAGGGGCGTTTTGTAGCGGGAGTCCCAGATACGCAGTATTTT
CDR3 protein: CASSQDSQGRFVAGVPDTQYF

V gene: TRBV5-1
D gene: TRBD2
J gene: TRBJ2-1
clone size: many
CDR3 DNA: TGCGCCAGCAGCGAGAGGACTAGCGGGAATGAGCAGTTCTTC
CDR3 protein: CASSERTSGNEQFF

V gene: TRBV11-3
D gene: NA
J gene: TRBJ2-3
clone size: few
CDR3 DNA: TGTGCCAGCAGCTCAGACGTGAAGGACCATACGCAGTATTTT
CDR3 protein: CASSSDVKDHTQYF

V gene: TRBV2
D gene: TRBD2
J gene: TRBJ2-5
clone size: few
CDR3 DNA: TGTGCCAGCAAAAAGCGGGAGTGGGTGACCCAGTACTTC
CDR3 protein: CASKKREWVTQYF

V gene: TRBV20-1
D gene: TRBD1
J gene: TRBJ2-6
clone size: NA
CDR3 DNA: TGCAGTGCTAGAGATCGCGACAGGGATGGGGCCAACGTCCTGACTTTC
CDR3 protein: CSARDRDRDGANVLTF

V gene: TRBV6-1
D gene: NA
J gene: TRBJ1-6
clone size: few
CDR3 DNA: TGTGCCAGCAGTAAACCGACAGGCGCCGAAATTCTCGGGTCACCCCTCCACTTT
CDR3 protein: CASSKPTGAEILGSPLHF

V gene: TRBV28
D gene: TRBD1
J gene: TRBJ2-2
clone size: NA
CDR3 DNA: TGTGCCAGCAGTTGGGTTTTGGCAGGGGGTACCGGGGAGCTGTTTTTT
CDR3 protein: CASSWVLAGGTGELFF

V gene: TRBV29-1
D gene: TRBD1
J gene: TRBJ1-4
clone size: NA
CDR3 DNA: TGCAGCGTTGAATTGGGACAGGGGGCGACCCTTAATGAAAAACTGTTTTTT
CDR3 protein: CSVELGQGATLNEKLFF

V gene: TRBV2
D gene: NA
J gene: TRBJ2-1
clone size: NA
CDR3 DNA: TGTGCCAGCACACAGCGACACTCCTACAATGAGCAGTTCTTC
CDR3 protein: CASTQRHSYNEQFF

V gene: TRBV15
D gene: NA
J gene: TRBJ2-7
clone size: NA
CDR3 DNA: TGTGCCACCAGCACCACACGACGTACTCTCTACGAGCAGTACTTC
CDR3 protein: CATSTTRRTLYEQYF

V gene: TRBV7-9
D gene: NA
J gene: TRBJ1-2
clone size: many
CDR3 DNA: TGTGCCAGCAGCCTAATAGGCTACACCTTC
CDR3 protein: CASSLIGYTF

V gene: TRBV7-9
D gene: NA
J gene: TRBJ2-7
clone size: few
CDR3 DNA: TGTGCCATTGGCCAGATCCCTTTTGAGCAGTACTTC
CDR3 protein: CAIGQIPFEQYF

V gene: TRBV10-3
D gene: TRBD2
J gene: TRBJ2-3
clone size: NA
CDR3 DNA: TGTGCCATCAGTGGCCGGACTAGCGCGCGAAACACAGATACGCAGTATTTT
CDR3 protein: CAISGRTSARNTDTQYF

V gene: TRBV6-1
D gene: NA
J gene: TRBJ2-5
clone size: many
CDR3 DNA: TGTGCCAGCACCGAACTGAGGGGGGCCGAAGAGACCCAGTACTTC
CDR3 protein: CASTELRGAEETQYF

V gene: TRBV7-2
D gene: NA
J gene: TRBJ1-6
clone size: NA
CDR3 DNA: TGTGCCAGCAGCTCACGGGGGCCCCTTTCACCCCTCCACTTT
CDR3 protein: CASSSRGPLSPLHF

V gene: TRBV7-2
D gene: NA
J gene: TRBJ2-3
clone size: few
CDR3 DNA: TGTGCCAGCAGCTTAAGCCCCGGGCCTAGCACAGATACGCAGTATTTT
CDR3 protein: CASSLSPGPSTDTQYF

V gene: TRBV7-2
D gene: NA
J gene: TRBJ2-3
clone size: NA
CDR3 DNA: TGTGCCAGCAGCTTAGATGGGGACCCGGCCACAGATACGCAGTATTTT
CDR3 protein: CASSLDGDPATDTQYF

V gene: TRBV28
D gene: NA
J gene: TRBJ1-2
clone size: NA
CDR3 DNA: TGTGCCAGCAGTTTACAGGCTTATGGCTACACCTTC
CDR3 protein: CASSLQAYGYTF

V gene: TRBV12-3/TRBV12-4
D gene: NA
J gene: TRBJ1-6
clone size: few
CDR3 DNA: TGTGCCAGCAGTTTAGAGGGGGATTTGCGTAATTCACCCCTCCACTTT
CDR3 protein: CASSLEGDLRNSPLHF

V gene: TRBV7-2
D gene: NA
J gene: TRBJ2-1
clone size: NA
CDR3 DNA: TGTGCCAGCAGCTTACTGGGGTTCAATGAGCAGTTCTTC
CDR3 protein: CASSLLGFNEQFF

V gene: TRBV7-9
D gene: NA
J gene: TRBJ2-1
clone size: many
CDR3 DNA: TGTGCCAGCAGCCCCTTAGAAAGATCGTATAATGAGCAGTTCTTC
CDR3 protein: CASSPLERSYNEQFF

V gene: TRBV5-1
D gene: NA
J gene: TRBJ2-2
clone size: few
CDR3 DNA: TGCCCTAATCGAGTAGGGCGCACCGGGGAGCTGTTTTTT
CDR3 protein: CPNRVGRTGELFF